The T cell receptor beta chain under discussion was sequenced for a study of shared clonotypes between healthy human individuals. Study outcomes and limitations: It was expected that sequencing depth would affect clonotype sharing among donors.

Comments on this clone: Its antigen is still unknown.

Profiling relied on immunoSEQ multiplex PCR, and the TCRdb table lists in-frame clones only, not all of them. Of about 480,000 clones detected, almost 80% appear once; the ten largest clones hold about 12%. Germline lookup yields CDR1 SGHVS and CDR2 FQNEAQ. The CDR3 sequence is 15 residues long. Trimming at V came to 3 bases and at J to 1 base, leaving 2 bases not matched to a gene. This sequence was found in a middle-aged woman in good health. Some clones in this sample may be carry-over from other donors' samples. The J gene is TRBJ2-7, the V gene TRBV7-8, with TRBD1 matching 11 bases. Sequencing was performed on PBMCs. The CDR3 spells CASSLDRGPSYEQYF. The DNA for the CDR3 is TGTGCCAGCAGCTTGGACAGGGGGCCGTCCTACGAGCAGTACTTC.